Each of the 17 T cell receptor beta chains below was sequenced from the same sample in a study of beta chain features in type 1 diabetes. Expressed TCRB transcripts were sequenced because the entire RNA isolate underwent reverse transcription. Generated by immunoSEQ multiplex PCR, the TCRdb table keeps only in-frame clones and is missing some. The profile shows 200,000 to 250,000 clones, approximately 10% of them singletons. Sequenced material: central memory CD4+ T cells from blood. Receptors originate from a man between 18 and 29 years old in good health.

This clone came up a few times. The V gene is TRBV28, the J gene TRBJ1-2; D ambiguous. Between the trimmed V and J ends, which lost 5 bases and 2 bases, there was a span of 12 bases. This CDR3 is 14 amino acids long. Germline lookup yields CDR1 MDHEN and CDR2 SYDVKM. CDR3: CASSIGRFNYGYTF. The DNA of the CDR3 is TGTGCCAGCAGTATCGGAAGGTTCAACTATGGCTACACCTTC.

The CDR3 region is CASSPGNQGVDTQYF. CDR3 in DNA: TGTGCCAGCAGCCCTGGGAACCAGGGAGTGGATACGCAGTATTTT. The chain joins TRBV7-3 to TRBJ2-3; D is perhaps TRBD1 or TRBD2 (5 bases each). Germline assignment: CDR1 SGHTA and CDR2 FQGTGA. Trimming shortened V by 5 bases and J by 6 bases, and 18 bases separated the two germline ends. The CDR3 spans 15 residues.

The chain uses TRBV5-1 and TRBJ2-3; 13 nucleotides align to TRBD2. Trimming at V came to 5 bases and at J to 6 bases, leaving 3 bases not matched to a gene. The CDR3 sequence is 14 residues long. The germline V gene encodes CDR1 SGHRS and CDR2 YFSETQ. CDR3 residues: CASRQTSGRDTQYF. CDR3 sequence (DNA): TGCGCCAGCAGACAGACTAGCGGGAGGGATACGCAGTATTTT. Looking up the rest from reference TRBV5-1 and TRBJ2-3 gives the full variable domain: KAGVTQTPRYLIKTRGQQVTLSCSPISGHRSVSWYQQTPGQGLQFLFEYFSETQRNKGNFPGRFSGRQFSNSRSEMNVSTLELGDSALYLCASRQTSGRDTQYFGPGTRLTVL.

The chain carries TRBV7-6 and TRBJ2-3, with a tentative D call TRBD1 (5 bases). With 5 bases removed from V and 2 bases from J, the gap between germline ends came to 17 bases. The germline V gene has CDR1 SGHVS and CDR2 FNYEAQ. The CDR3 runs 16 residues. The CDR3 is CASSRGPLPPTDTQYF. CDR3 bases: TGTGCCAGCAGCAGGGGCCCCCTTCCCCCCACAGATACGCAGTATTTT.

J is TRBJ2-3 and V is TRBV30, with TRBD1 as a possible D gene (6 bases). CDR1 and CDR2 from the germline V gene are GTSNPN and SVGIG (reference sequence). Trimming shortened V by 6 bases and J by 1 base, and 14 bases separated the two germline ends. The CDR3 contains 14 residues. The CDR3 nucleotides read TGTGCCTGCGTGGGGGCCTTCCGCACAGATACGCAGTATTTT. It translates to CACVGAFRTDTQYF.

The rearrangement uses TRBV28 and TRBJ1-3; no reliable D call. Germline CDR1 MDHEN, CDR2 SYDVKM. Trimming pared 4 bases from V and 0 bases from J, leaving 10 bases between. This CDR3 spans 15 amino acids. The CDR3, as DNA: TGTGCCAGCAGTTCCCCAGGTGTCTCTGGAAACACCATATATTTT. This gives the protein CASSSPGVSGNTIYF. The whole variable domain, remainder taken from reference TRBV28 and TRBJ1-3, is DVKVTQSSRYLVKRTGEKVFLECVQDMDHENMFWYRQDPGLGLRLIYFSYDVKMKEKGDIPEGYSVSREKKERFSLILESASTNQTSMYLCASSSPGVSGNTIYFGEGSWLTVV.

This sequence joins TRBV19 and TRBJ2-7, with 7 bases matching TRBD2. Germline CDR1 and CDR2: LNHDA and SQIVND (reference sequence). J lost 5 bases, V lost 5 bases, and 15 bases had no gene match. This CDR3 has 16 amino acids. As DNA, the CDR3 is TGTGCCAGTAGTCCGCATGGTGGCGGGAGTACGCACGAGCAGTACTTC. Translated: CASSPHGGGSTHEQYF.

The table lists this clone with a few counts. The chain carries TRBV7-9 and TRBJ2-4; 8 nucleotides line up with TRBD1. V shed 3 bases and J 3 bases; nucleotides not matched to a gene: 4. In germline, CDR1 is SEHNR, CDR2 FQNEAQ (reference sequence). The CDR3 is 15 amino acids. CDR3 protein: CASSLTGEVKNIQYF. CDR3 coding DNA: TGTGCCAGCAGCTTGACAGGGGAGGTCAAAAACATTCAGTACTTC. The entire variable domain, with the rest obtained from reference TRBV7-9 and TRBJ2-4, is as follows: DTGVSQNPRHKITKRGQNVTFRCDPISEHNRLYWYRQTLGQGPEFLTYFQNEAQLEKSRLLSDRFSAERPKGSFSTLEIQRTEQGDSAMYLCASSLTGEVKNIQYFGAGTRLSVL.

This clone was detected only a few times. The chain recombines TRBV7-9 with TRBJ2-5; D is undetermined. Germline lookup yields CDR1 SEHNR and CDR2 FQNEAQ (reference sequence). CDR3 length: 13 amino acids. Trimming shortened V by 5 bases and J by 5 bases, and 12 bases separated the two germline ends. The CDR3 here is CASSLILGETQYF. In nucleotides, the CDR3 is TGTGCCAGCAGCCTCATCCTCGGCGAGACCCAGTACTTC.

This chain joins TRBV30 and TRBJ1-2; 8 bases line up with TRBD1. Trimming at V came to 2 bases and at J to 6 bases, leaving 8 bases not matched to a gene. From germline, CDR1 is GTSNPN and CDR2 SVGIG (reference sequence). CDR3 length equals 14 residues. The CDR3: CAWSPGQGGHGYTF. CDR3 nucleotides: TGTGCCTGGAGTCCCGGACAGGGTGGACATGGCTACACCTTC.

This clone was observed at least ten times. This chain uses TRBV4-3 with TRBJ2-1; no firm D call. The CDR3 is 13 residues long. Germline loops: CDR1 LGHNA, CDR2 YSLEER. Trimming pared 0 bases from V and 15 bases from J, leaving 15 bases between. CDR3 in DNA: TGCGCCAGCAGCCAAGACTTTGCAGACGAGACGTTCTTC. Residues: CASSQDFADETFF.

The chain uses TRBV5-8 and TRBJ2-3; 7 bases are shared with TRBD1. The length of the CDR3 is 16 residues. Germline V gives CDR1 SGHTS, CDR2 YDEGEE. V shed 5 bases, J shed 5 bases, and the junction held 14 bases outside the gene matches. CDR3 protein: CASRPNRGVAGDTQYF. CDR3 nucleotides: TGTGCCAGCAGACCCAACAGGGGCGTCGCTGGAGATACGCAGTATTTT.

This clone was counted ten times or more. This chain connects TRBV7-9 to TRBJ2-2, with 11 nucleotides matching TRBD1. This CDR3 is built from 17 residues. Trimming cost V 4 bases and J 3 bases; bases outside gene matches: 7. Germline V gene sequence: CDR1 SEHNR, CDR2 FQNEAQ (reference sequence). The CDR3 DNA reads as TGTGCCAGCAGCTCCCCCCCGGGACAGGGGGACACCGGGGAGCTGTTTTTT. The encoded protein is CASSSPPGQGDTGELFF.

This clone has at least ten counts. The chain carries TRBV7-8 and TRBJ2-3, with TRBD2 matching 11 bases. This CDR3 contains 15 residues. With V trimmed by 5 bases and J by 6 bases, 7 bases remained unmatched. Germline values: CDR1 SGHVS, CDR2 FQNEAQ. CDR3: CASSPAIAGGDTQYF. DNA of the CDR3: TGTGCCAGCAGCCCGGCGATAGCGGGGGGGGATACGCAGTATTTT.

This chain links TRBV30 with TRBJ2-3, with 8 nucleotides matching TRBD2. V lost 0 bases, J lost 4 bases, and 12 bases stayed unmatched. CDR1 GTSNPN and CDR2 SVGIG come from the germline V gene (reference sequence). This CDR3 is 17 amino acids long. CDR3 coding DNA: TGTGCCTGGAGTGTTGGTTCGGCGAGCGGGAGCCCAGATACGCAGTATTTT. Amino acids: CAWSVGSASGSPDTQYF. Together with reference TRBV30 and TRBJ2-3, the CDR3 gives the full variable domain: SQTIHQWPATLVQPVGSPLSLECTVEGTSNPNLYWYRQAAGRGLQLLFYSVGIGQISSEVPQNLSASRPQDRQFILSSKKLLLSDSGFYLCAWSVGSASGSPDTQYFGPGTRLTVL.

This clone turned up a few times. Relative to the germline gene, one junction end is altered; a read error may explain this. This sample includes further DNA sequences coding for the same CDR3. The chain uses TRBV5-6 and TRBJ2-1, with a weak D call TRBD1 (5 bases). Germline loops: CDR1 SGHDT, CDR2 YYEEEE. This CDR3 is built from 12 residues. As DNA, the CDR3 is TGTGCCAGCAGCCTGCAGGACAACGAGCAGTTCTTC. Translated, it gives CASSLQDNEQFF.

This clone was detected a few times. This rearrangement joins TRBV5-1 to TRBJ2-1; 11 nucleotides match TRBD2. Per the germline V gene, CDR1 is SGHRS and CDR2 is YFSETQ. Unmatched junction bases numbered 9, after V lost 4 bases and J lost 9 bases. The CDR3 sequence is 15 residues long. CDR3 amino acids: CASSPIAGGQGEQFF. DNA of the CDR3: TGCGCCAGCAGCCCTATAGCGGGAGGGCAGGGTGAGCAGTTCTTC.